The sequence of this T cell receptor beta chain was determined in a study of blood T cell dynamics during melanoma immunotherapy. Background on the study: First-line therapy was either pembrolizumab or nivolumab with ipilimumab for metastatic melanoma.

General study findings and limits: The study could not tell melanoma-specific clones from general immune activation.

With regard to this clone: Its target is unknown.

Measured with immunoSEQ multiplex PCR; TCRdb has only the in-frame clones, and not every one. The sample lists some 16,000 clones, under 90% seen once, with roughly 5% in the top ten. Time point: pre-treatment baseline. Patients with prior systemic cancer treatment, concomitant immunosuppressants, or other active malignancies were excluded. V gave up 6 bases and J gave up 1 base, with 10 bases separating them. Germline CDR1 SGHAT, CDR2 FQNNGV. This CDR3 has 14 amino acids. The chain combines TRBV11-2 with TRBJ2-1; D gene unclear. This receptor was identified in a human donor with melanoma. Sequenced here: blood, sampled from a patient treated with checkpoint blockade. The CDR3 DNA follows: TGTGCCAGCAGGGGCGCTGGTTCCTACAATGAGCAGTTCTTC. This codes for CASRGAGSYNEQFF.